This TCR beta chain was observed in a study of T cells after yellow fever vaccination. The study, taken as a whole, reports: The booster saw the reappearance of most primary-vaccination clones (approximately 97% CD4, roughly 87% CD8). The study noted that FACS-sorted repertoires could contain abundant clonotypes contaminating from the bulk population.

This clonotype came up a few times. Its target is not known. The germline V gene encodes CDR1 DFQATT and CDR2 SNEGSKA (reference sequence). This CDR3 contains 12 residues. The authors made TCR cDNA by 5'RACE template switching, adding a universal primer site and UMIs. MiXCR, applied by TCRdb to the 5' RACE reads, yields one record per CDR3 protein. The sample carries 620,000 or so distinct CDR3 sequences, around an eighth recorded once. The origin of this receptor is a man aged 25-40 years who received the YFV17D yellow fever vaccine. The sample was PBMCs, taken on the day of the yellow fever booster vaccination. This chain connects TRBV20-1 to TRBJ2-7; D is ambiguous. This chain's CDR3 is CSTTSTSYEQYF. The DNA for the CDR3 is TGCAGCACGACTTCTACCTCCTACGAGCAGTACTTC.